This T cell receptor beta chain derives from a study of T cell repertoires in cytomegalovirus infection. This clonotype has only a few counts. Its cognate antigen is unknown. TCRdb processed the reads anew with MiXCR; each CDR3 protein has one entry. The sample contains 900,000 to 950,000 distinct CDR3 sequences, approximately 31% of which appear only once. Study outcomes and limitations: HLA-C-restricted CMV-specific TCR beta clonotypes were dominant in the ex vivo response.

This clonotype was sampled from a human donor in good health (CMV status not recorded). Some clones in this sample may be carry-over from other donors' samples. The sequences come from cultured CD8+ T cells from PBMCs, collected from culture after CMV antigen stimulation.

The DNA of the CDR3 is TGTGCCAGCAGTTACGAAACGGGAAGGGATTCACCCCTCCACTTT. Translation: CASSYETGRDSPLHF. The rearrangement joins TRBV6-5 to TRBJ1-6; the D is unclear. The V gene's germline CDR1 is MNHEY and CDR2 SVGAGI. The V and J ends lost 2 bases and 8 bases respectively, with 13 bases between them. This CDR3 region has 15 residues.